This T cell receptor (beta chain) was recorded in a study of cytomegalovirus exposure and HLA in healthy donors. About the research overall: Sequencing of 150 million to 200 million T cells in an earlier analysis found around 100 million unique TCR beta sequences.

Study-wide findings and caveats: Generally TCR sequences proved uncommon, though certain public TCRs appeared in numerous donors. There were 164 TCR beta chains listed as cytomegalovirus-associated. The availability of immune exposure information extended only to CMV serostatus.

A note on this clone: What it binds is unknown.

Germline V lookup: CDR1 MNHEY, CDR2 SVGAGI. V was cut by 4 bases and J by 2 bases, with 15 bases left in between. This CDR3 is 15 amino acids long. PCR used 60 Vbeta primers and 13 Jbeta primers. Produced via immunoSEQ multiplex PCR; TCRdb's table is partial and in-frame only. The top ten hold around 5.7% of the sample, which has under 200,000 clones, 80% seen once. The V gene is TRBV6-5, the J gene TRBJ2-7; possibly TRBD1 for D (5 bases). This TCR derives from a man aged 40-55 years in good health and CMV-seronegative. Sequenced: PBMCs. The DNA for the CDR3 is TGTGCCAGCAGTTCCCTGGGGCAGGGCCCCTACGAGCAGTACTTC. Protein sequence: CASSSLGQGPYEQYF.